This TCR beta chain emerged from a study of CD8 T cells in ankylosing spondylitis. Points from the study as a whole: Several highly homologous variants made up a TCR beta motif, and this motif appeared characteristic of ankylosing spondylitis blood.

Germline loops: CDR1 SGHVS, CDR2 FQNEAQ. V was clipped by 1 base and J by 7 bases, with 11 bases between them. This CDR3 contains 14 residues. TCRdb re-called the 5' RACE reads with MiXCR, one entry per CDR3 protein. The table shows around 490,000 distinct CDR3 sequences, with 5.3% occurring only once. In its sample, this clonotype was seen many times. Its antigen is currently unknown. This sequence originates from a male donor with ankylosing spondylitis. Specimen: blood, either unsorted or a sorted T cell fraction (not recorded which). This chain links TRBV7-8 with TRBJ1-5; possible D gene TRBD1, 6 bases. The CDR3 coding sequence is TGTGCCAGCAGCTTAGACAGGGCCGGGCAGCCCCAGCATTTT. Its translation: CASSLDRAGQPQHF.